This note documents a single T cell receptor beta chain sequence. This clonotype appeared many times. What antigen it recognizes has not been identified. One base away there is no much larger clone; base qualities are not given. The source of the sample is a study of T-cell reconstitution after alpha-beta-depleted transplantation in children (dated by TCRdb to the mid-2010s). With regard to the full study: T-cell immune reconstitution after TCRalphabeta/CD19-depleted allogeneic hematopoietic cell transplantation in children was quantitatively tracked in the study by means of TCR repertoire profiling.

Library preparation used PCR. Sequencing relied on an Illumina HiSeq 2500. TCR library preparation used molecular barcoding, with unique molecular identifiers applied to normalize quantification of the TCRbeta repertoire. The public sequencing data were trimmed at Q25 with fastp and processed into clonotypes with MiXCR by TCRdb, which kept only in-frame beta chains. Each entry merges the rows of one CDR3 protein and shows their most common DNA and genes. The sample contains around 600,000 distinct CDR3 sequences, around 17% of them found a single time. The ten largest clones add up to 1.1% of the sample. This specimen was PBMCs from the stem cell graft donor, taken from the stem cell graft. The sequence was obtained from a human donor who donated a stem cell graft to a child with acute myeloid leukemia.

The DNA sequence follows: TGCAGTGCTACGATAAGCAAGGGAGGGATCTCCTACGAGCAGTACGTC. Its protein product is CSATISKGGISYEQYV. The chain was built from TRBV20-1 and TRBJ2-7; TRBD2 lines up with 7 middle nucleotides. Ends trimmed: V by 4 bases, J by 0 bases; bases unmatched to a gene: 12. Its CDR3 holds 16 amino acids, cysteine through valine. Only CDR3 DNA remains: 48 bases, in frame from the first base. According to the germline V gene (reference sequence), CDR1 reads DFQATT and CDR2 reads SNEGSKA.